This T cell receptor (beta chain) was obtained from a study of blood T cell repertoires in COVID-19. Trimming cost V 3 bases and J 7 bases; bases outside gene matches: 4. There are 13 residues in the CDR3. Germline assignment: CDR1 SGHRS and CDR2 YFSETQ. Per the original data handling: Reference gene primer amplification gave nucleated cell count estimates. The table came from immunoSEQ multiplex PCR; TCRdb's copy has only in-frame clones and leaves some out. Clone size and the V and J calls come from that table; the DNA yielded D and trimming. The sample yields more than 250,000 clones, about 90% seen once.

This TCR was recovered from a woman aged 25 to 39 who had recovered from COVID-19. Source material: PBMCs or T cells enriched from blood (not recorded which). The chain joins TRBV5-1 to TRBJ1-2; 9 bases map to TRBD1. CDR3 in DNA: TGCGCCAGCAGCTGGGACAGGGAAGGTGGCTACACCTTC. The encoded protein is CASSWDREGGYTF.